These 23 T cell receptor beta chains originate from one sample sequenced in a study of shared clonotypes between healthy human individuals. Profiling relied on immunoSEQ multiplex PCR, and the TCRdb table lists in-frame clones only, not all of them. The sample has about 490,000 clones; about 82% are singletons. The source material was PBMCs. These receptors were collected from a woman aged 40 to 49 in good health. Some clones in this sample may be carry-over from other donors' samples.

This clone was picked up a small number of times. The sample holds other DNA sequences that translate to the same CDR3. The V call is TRBV7-7, the J call TRBJ2-7, with 9 bases identical to TRBD1. The CDR3 sequence is 15 residues long. Germline V lookup: CDR1 SSHAT, CDR2 FNYEAQ (reference sequence). Trimming took 2 bases from V and 4 from J; bases not matched to a gene: 6. In nucleotides, the CDR3 is TGTGCCAGCAGCTTACGAACAGGGGGCTTTTACGAGCAGTACTTC. Its protein product is CASSLRTGGFYEQYF.

The V and J genes are TRBV15 and TRBJ1-2; tentative D call: TRBD1 (6 bases). V was pared by 0 bases and J by 7 bases, with 15 bases between. Germline assignment: CDR1 LNHNV and CDR2 YYDKDF (reference sequence). This CDR3 spans 15 amino acids. CDR3 DNA sequence: TGTGCCACCAGCAGAGAGCGAGGGGGGCTATCTGGCTACACCTTC. This gives the protein CATSRERGGLSGYTF.

The chain joins TRBV6-5 to TRBJ1-1, with D tentatively TRBD1 (6 bases). This CDR3 is 14 amino acids long. The V gene lost 4 bases and the J gene lost 4 bases, with 13 bases spanning the gap. Germline-derived CDR1 and CDR2 are MNHEY and SVGAGI. Here the CDR3 reads CASSSEGVGTEAFF. The CDR3 nucleotides are TGTGCCAGCAGTTCCGAGGGGGTGGGCACTGAAGCTTTCTTT.

About this clone: The sample carries other DNA sequences with the same CDR3. V usage is TRBV5-1 and J usage is TRBJ1-4; possible D gene TRBD1, 5 bases. Per germline, CDR1 SGHRS and CDR2 YFSETQ. Trimming removed 0 bases from V and 8 bases from J, with 11 bases in between. This CDR3 contains 14 residues. The CDR3 nucleotides read TGCGCCAGCAGCTTGGGTCAGGGTGGAGAAAAACTGTTTTTT. This codes for CASSLGQGGEKLFF. Together with reference TRBV5-1 and TRBJ1-4, the CDR3 gives the full variable domain: KAGVTQTPRYLIKTRGQQVTLSCSPISGHRSVSWYQQTPGQGLQFLFEYFSETQRNKGNFPGRFSGRQFSNSRSEMNVSTLELGDSALYLCASSLGQGGEKLFFGSGTQLSVL.

Note on this clone: This probably arose from a read error, given a far larger clone one base away. Within the sample, other DNA sequences also encode this same CDR3. CDR3 nucleotide sequence: TGCGCCAGCAGCTTGGGGCTAGCAGTTACAGGTACGCAGTATTTT. Encoded protein: CASSLGLAVTGTQYF. This sequence joins TRBV5-1 and TRBJ2-3; D may correspond to TRBD1 or TRBD2 (5 bases each). The CDR3 runs 15 residues. Germline V gives CDR1 SGHRS, CDR2 YFSETQ. Using reference TRBV5-1 and TRBJ2-3 for the parts outside the CDR3, the full variable domain is KAGVTQTPRYLIKTRGQQVTLSCSPISGHRSVSWYQQTPGQGLQFLFEYFSETQRNKGNFPGRFSGRQFSNSRSEMNVSTLELGDSALYLCASSLGLAVTGTQYFGPGTRLTVL.

The J gene is TRBJ1-1, the V gene TRBV14, with D possibly TRBD1 on 6 matching bases. Deletions cut 4 bases from V and 6 bases from J, with 15 bases between. The germline CDR1 and CDR2 sequences are SGHDN and FVKESK. This CDR3 region has 14 residues. The CDR3 here is CASSPGGRRAEAFF. The CDR3 DNA is TGTGCCAGCAGCCCCGGGGGGCGACGGGCTGAAGCTTTCTTT.

The rearrangement joins TRBV2 to TRBJ2-5; 7 bases are shared with TRBD1. The better agreement between TRBJ2-7 and the DNA end casts doubt on the J call. The CDR3 is 13 residues long. Germline-derived CDR1 and CDR2 are SNHLY and FYNNEI. As DNA, the CDR3 is TGTGCCAGCAGTAAAGACAGGGTTCTCGAGCAGTACTTC. Translation: CASSKDRVLEQYF.

The chain couples TRBV7-7 to TRBJ2-7, with D perhaps given as TRBD1 or TRBD2 (5 bases each). Germline V gene data show CDR1 as SSHAT and CDR2 as FNYEAQ (reference sequence). This CDR3 is built from 15 residues. The CDR3 DNA is TGTGCTAGCTCCGTCGGGGCGGAGAGCTCCTACGAGCAGTACTTC. As protein: CASSVGAESSYEQYF.

The chain joins TRBV18 to TRBJ1-2; D possibly corresponds to TRBD1 (6 bases). The CDR3 extends over 14 amino acids. The germline V gene encodes CDR1 KGHSH and CDR2 LQKENI. Trimming cost V 3 bases and J 8 bases, with 16 bases left between them. The CDR3 loop is CASSPPGLRGGYTF. DNA of the CDR3: TGTGCCAGCTCACCCCCAGGCTTAAGGGGGGGCTACACCTTC. The full variable domain, rest sourced from reference TRBV18 and TRBJ1-2, is NAGVMQNPRHLVRRRGQEARLRCSPMKGHSHVYWYRQLPEEGLKFMVYLQKENIIDESGMPKERFSAEFPKEGPSILRIQQVVRGDSAAYFCASSPPGLRGGYTFGSGTRLTVV.

As DNA, the CDR3 is TGTGCCAGTAGTAGGACGGACGTACGCAATCAGCCCCAGCATTTT. This codes for CASSRTDVRNQPQHF. The chain has TRBV19 and TRBJ1-5; D unresolved. V was trimmed by 4 bases and J by 2 bases, leaving 12 bases between them. The CDR3 loop spans 15 amino acids. Germline CDR1 LNHDA, CDR2 SQIVND (reference sequence).

V gene TRBV7-3 combines with J gene TRBJ2-1, with D possibly matching TRBD2 (6 bases). The CDR3 totals 15 residues. Germline values: CDR1 SGHTA, CDR2 FQGTGA. V lost 0 bases to trimming and J lost 2 bases, with 8 bases between them. The CDR3 DNA is TGTGCCAGCAGCTTAACTGCGGGACCCTACAATGAGCAGTTCTTC. Protein: CASSLTAGPYNEQFF.

Of note for this clone: The likely explanation is a read error, given a far larger clone one base away. The rearrangement uses TRBV10-3 and TRBJ1-1, with TRBD1 as a possible D gene (5 bases). From germline, CDR1 is ENHRY and CDR2 SYGVKD. Trimming cost V 10 bases and J 0 bases, with 15 bases left between them. The length of the CDR3 is 14 residues. CDR3 DNA: TGTGCCACCCTAGGGCAGGGAGTGAACACTGAAGCTTTCTTT. Its translation: CATLGQGVNTEAFF.

V usage is TRBV5-1 and J usage is TRBJ1-1; D is uncertain. Germline CDR1 and CDR2: SGHRS and YFSETQ. The CDR3 is 14 residues long. Trimming removed 0 bases at V and 4 bases at J, with 10 bases between. The CDR3 here is CASSLGISSTEAFF. CDR3 nucleotides: TGCGCCAGCAGCTTGGGAATTTCGAGCACTGAAGCTTTCTTT.

This sequence joins TRBV5-6 and TRBJ2-2, with a tentative D call TRBD1 (6 bases). Germline CDR1 reads SGHDT; CDR2 reads YYEEEE. This CDR3 is 16 amino acids long. V gave up 0 bases and J gave up 3 bases, with 12 bases separating them. The DNA of the CDR3 is TGTGCCAGCAGCTTGGTGGGCAGGGGAGACACCGGGGAGCTGTTTTTT. It specifies CASSLVGRGDTGELFF.

This chain links TRBV7-2 with TRBJ2-7, with 8 positions matching TRBD1. This CDR3 region has 14 residues. V lost 4 bases and J lost 5; bases outside the gene matches: 7. The germline gives CDR1 SGHTA, CDR2 FQGNSA. CDR3 sequence reads: CASSYPGQVHEQYF. The CDR3 DNA follows: TGTGCCAGCAGCTACCCGGGACAGGTTCACGAGCAGTACTTC.

This chain uses TRBV5-6 with TRBJ2-7, with D unclear. Trimming pared 1 base from V and 3 bases from J, leaving 17 bases between. The CDR3 is 16 amino acids. Germline CDR1 reads SGHDT; CDR2 reads YYEEEE. CDR3 protein: CASSLTLRSAGYEQYF. In nucleotides, the CDR3 is TGTGCCAGCAGCTTGACACTTAGGTCCGCCGGCTACGAGCAGTACTTC.

With regard to this clone: A single base is all that separates this from a far larger clone, so a read error is likely. The J gene is TRBJ2-7, the V gene TRBV7-9; D may match TRBD1 or TRBD2 (5 bases each). CDR1 is SEHNR, CDR2 FQNEAQ, per germline (reference sequence). This CDR3 spans 15 amino acids. Deletions cut 1 base from V and 4 bases from J, with 14 bases between. CDR3 protein: CASSLVRSGTYEQYF. In DNA, the CDR3 is TGTGCCAGCAGCTTAGTTCGGTCAGGGACGTACGAGCAGTACTTC.

The chain employs TRBV28 and TRBJ1-1, with a possible D match to TRBD1 (5 bases). The ends were cut back, 2 bases at V and 4 bases at J, with 11 bases in the middle. The CDR3 length is 14 residues. Germline loops: CDR1 MDHEN, CDR2 SYDVKM. CDR3 nucleotides: TGTGCCAGCAGTTTACAGGGTACGAGCACTGAAGCTTTCTTT. This codes for CASSLQGTSTEAFF.

V usage is TRBV30 and J usage is TRBJ2-7, with D tentatively TRBD1 or TRBD2 (5 bases each). CDR1 is GTSNPN, CDR2 SVGIG, per germline (reference sequence). Deletions cut 5 bases from V and 1 base from J, with 12 bases between. The length of the CDR3 is 13 residues. The CDR3 region is CAWGDGVSYEQYF. The CDR3 bases are TGTGCCTGGGGGGACGGGGTATCCTACGAGCAGTACTTC.

The chain combines TRBV13 with TRBJ2-5; 9 bases fit TRBD1. Germline V gene data show CDR1 as PRHDT and CDR2 as FYEKMQ (reference sequence). The CDR3 length is 15 residues. J lost 4 bases, V lost 4 bases, and 7 bases had no gene match. CDR3 nucleotide sequence: TGTGCCAGCAGCTCGGGACAGGGAGCAGGAGAGACCCAGTACTTC. This sequence encodes CASSSGQGAGETQYF.

This chain links TRBV10-3 with TRBJ2-2, with a possible D match to TRBD2 (6 bases). The CDR3 consists of 16 residues. Trimming shortened V by 3 bases and J by 0 bases, and 11 bases separated the two germline ends. The germline gives CDR1 ENHRY, CDR2 SYGVKD. The CDR3 coding sequence is TGTGCCATCAGTGACAATAGCGGCGCGAACACCGGGGAGCTGTTTTTT. Residues: CAISDNSGANTGELFF.

The chain links TRBV15 to TRBJ2-7, with D hard to call. Trimming left V 1 base short and J 3 bases short, with 7 bases between. CDR1 is LNHNV, CDR2 YYDKDF, per germline (reference sequence). The CDR3 length is 13 residues. CDR3 in DNA: TGTGCCACCAGCAGAGTTCCAGGCTACGAGCAGTACTTC. It is translated as CATSRVPGYEQYF.

In its sample, this clone was seen once. The chain links TRBV29-1 to TRBJ2-7; 8 positions match TRBD2. This CDR3 is 13 amino acids long. From germline, CDR1 is SQVTM and CDR2 ANQGSEA. With V trimmed by 4 bases and J by 6 bases, 8 bases remained unmatched. CDR3 residues: CSVGQGRGAEQYF. The CDR3 coding sequence is TGCAGCGTTGGGCAGGGGCGGGGGGCCGAGCAGTACTTC.